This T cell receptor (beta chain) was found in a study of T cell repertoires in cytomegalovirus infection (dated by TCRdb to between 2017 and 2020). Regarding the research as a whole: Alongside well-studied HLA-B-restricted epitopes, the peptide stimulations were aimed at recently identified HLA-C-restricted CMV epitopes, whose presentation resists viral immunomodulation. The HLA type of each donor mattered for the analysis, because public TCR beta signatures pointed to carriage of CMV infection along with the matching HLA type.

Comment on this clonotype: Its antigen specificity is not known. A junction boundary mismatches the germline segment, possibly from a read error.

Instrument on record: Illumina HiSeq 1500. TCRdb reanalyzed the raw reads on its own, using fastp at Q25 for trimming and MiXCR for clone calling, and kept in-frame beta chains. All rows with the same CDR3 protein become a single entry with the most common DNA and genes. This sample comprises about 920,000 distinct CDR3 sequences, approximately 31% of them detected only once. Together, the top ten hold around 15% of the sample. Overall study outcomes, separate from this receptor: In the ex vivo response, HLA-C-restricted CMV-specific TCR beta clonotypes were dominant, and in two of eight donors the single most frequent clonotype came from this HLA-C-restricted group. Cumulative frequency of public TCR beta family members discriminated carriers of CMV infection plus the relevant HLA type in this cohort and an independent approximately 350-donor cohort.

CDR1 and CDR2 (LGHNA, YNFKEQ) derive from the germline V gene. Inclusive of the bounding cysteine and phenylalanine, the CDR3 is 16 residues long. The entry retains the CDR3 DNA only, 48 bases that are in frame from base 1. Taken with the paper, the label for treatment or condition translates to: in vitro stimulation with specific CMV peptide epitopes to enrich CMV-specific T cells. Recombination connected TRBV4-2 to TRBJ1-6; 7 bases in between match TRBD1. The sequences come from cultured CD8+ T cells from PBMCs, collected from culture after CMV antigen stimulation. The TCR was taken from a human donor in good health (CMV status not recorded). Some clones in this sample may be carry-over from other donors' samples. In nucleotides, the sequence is TGTGCCAGCAGCCAACCCCGGGACAGCTATCATTCACCCCTCCACTTT. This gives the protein CASSQPRDSYHSPLHF.